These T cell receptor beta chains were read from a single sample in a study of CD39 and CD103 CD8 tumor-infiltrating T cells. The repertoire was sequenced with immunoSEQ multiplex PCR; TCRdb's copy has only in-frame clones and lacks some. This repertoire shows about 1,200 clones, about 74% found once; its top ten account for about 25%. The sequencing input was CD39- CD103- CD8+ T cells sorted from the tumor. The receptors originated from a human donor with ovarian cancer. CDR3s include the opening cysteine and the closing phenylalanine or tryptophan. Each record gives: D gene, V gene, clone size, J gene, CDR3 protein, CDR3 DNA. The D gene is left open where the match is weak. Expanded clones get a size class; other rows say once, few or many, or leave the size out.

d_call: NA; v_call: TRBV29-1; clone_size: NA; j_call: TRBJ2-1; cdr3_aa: CSVEGVSINEQFF; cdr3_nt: TGCAGCGTTGAAGGTGTTAGTATAAATGAGCAGTTCTTC
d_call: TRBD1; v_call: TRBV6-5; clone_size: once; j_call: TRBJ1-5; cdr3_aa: CASSFARGGNQPQHF; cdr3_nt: TGTGCCAGCAGTTTCGCCAGGGGGGGGAATCAGCCCCAGCATTTT
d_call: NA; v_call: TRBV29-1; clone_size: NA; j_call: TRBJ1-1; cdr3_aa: CSVEDQGQVNTEAFF; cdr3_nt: TGCAGCGTTGAAGATCAGGGACAAGTGAACACTGAAGCTTTCTTT
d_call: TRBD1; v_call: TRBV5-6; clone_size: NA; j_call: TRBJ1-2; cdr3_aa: CASSLGSGGRIYGYTF; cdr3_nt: TGTGCCAGCAGCTTGGGGTCAGGGGGGCGAATCTATGGCTACACCTTC
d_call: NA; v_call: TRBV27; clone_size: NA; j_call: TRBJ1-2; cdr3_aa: CASTHQKAPVGGYTF; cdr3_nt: TGTGCCAGCACTCACCAAAAGGCCCCGGTGGGGGGCTACACCTTC
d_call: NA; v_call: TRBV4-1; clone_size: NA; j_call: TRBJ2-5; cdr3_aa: CASSQEPGHTQYF; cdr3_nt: TGCGCCAGCAGCCAAGAGCCAGGGCACACCCAGTACTTC
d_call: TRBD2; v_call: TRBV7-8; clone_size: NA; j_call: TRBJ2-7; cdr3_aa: CASSFPGTSGYYEQYF; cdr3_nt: TGTGCCAGCAGCTTCCCCGGGACTAGCGGCTACTACGAGCAGTACTTC
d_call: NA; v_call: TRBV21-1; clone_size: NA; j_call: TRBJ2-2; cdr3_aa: CASSKASVPGQANTGELFF; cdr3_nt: TGTGCCAGCAGCAAAGCCTCCGTCCCGGGACAGGCAAACACCGGGGAGCTGTTTTTT
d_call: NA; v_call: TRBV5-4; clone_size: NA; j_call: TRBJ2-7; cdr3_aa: CASSWGRAYEQYF; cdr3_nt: TGTGCCAGCAGCTGGGGCAGAGCCTACGAGCAGTACTTC
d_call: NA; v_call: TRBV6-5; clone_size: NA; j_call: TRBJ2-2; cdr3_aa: CASSYSRGNTGELFF; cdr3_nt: TGTGCCAGCAGTTACTCGAGGGGAAACACCGGGGAGCTGTTTTTT
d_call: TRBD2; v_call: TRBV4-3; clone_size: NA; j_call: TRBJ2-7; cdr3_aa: CASSQDRGSGMYEQYF; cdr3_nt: TGCGCCAGCAGCCAAGATAGAGGTAGCGGGATGTACGAGCAGTACTTC
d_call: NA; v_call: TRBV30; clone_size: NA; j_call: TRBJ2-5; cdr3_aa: CAWSVAGSYQETQYF; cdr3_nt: TGTGCCTGGAGTGTAGCTGGCAGCTACCAAGAGACCCAGTACTTC
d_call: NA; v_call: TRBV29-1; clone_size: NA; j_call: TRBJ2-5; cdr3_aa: CSVKNAGFGSQETQYF; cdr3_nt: TGCAGCGTTAAAAACGCAGGTTTTGGGTCCCAAGAGACCCAGTACTTC
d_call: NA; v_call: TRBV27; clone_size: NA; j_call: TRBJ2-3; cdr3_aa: CASSFLGGRSGDTQYF; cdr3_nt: TGTGCCAGCAGTTTTTTGGGCGGTCGATCTGGAGATACGCAGTATTTT
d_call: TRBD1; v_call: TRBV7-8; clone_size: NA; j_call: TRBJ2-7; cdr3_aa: CASSFDRGDEQYF; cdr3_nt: TGTGCCAGCAGCTTCGACAGGGGTGACGAGCAGTACTTC
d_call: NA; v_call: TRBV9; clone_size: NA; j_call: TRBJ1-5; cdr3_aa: CASSKGVSNQPQHF; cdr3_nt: TGTGCCAGCAGCAAAGGGGTAAGCAATCAGCCCCAGCATTTT
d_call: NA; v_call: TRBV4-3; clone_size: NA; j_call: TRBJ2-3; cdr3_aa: CASSQHSGMESDTQYF; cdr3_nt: TGCGCCAGCAGCCAACACTCGGGAATGGAGTCAGATACGCAGTATTTT
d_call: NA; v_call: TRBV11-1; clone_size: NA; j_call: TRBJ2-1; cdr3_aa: CASSPWRDSLYNEQFF; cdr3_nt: TGTGCCAGCAGCCCTTGGCGGGACAGCCTCTACAATGAGCAGTTCTTC
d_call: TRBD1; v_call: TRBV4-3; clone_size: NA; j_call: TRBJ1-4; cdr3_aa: CASSHGTGTGARGEKLFF; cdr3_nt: TGCGCCAGCAGCCACGGGACCGGGACAGGGGCCCGAGGTGAAAAACTGTTTTTT
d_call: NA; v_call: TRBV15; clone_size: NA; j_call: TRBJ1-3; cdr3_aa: CATSRDGDWAGNTIYF; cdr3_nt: TGTGCCACCAGCAGAGATGGGGACTGGGCTGGAAACACCATATATTTT
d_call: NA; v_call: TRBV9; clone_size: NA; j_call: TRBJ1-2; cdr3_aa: CASSVAGSPYGYTF; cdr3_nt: TGTGCCAGCAGCGTAGCGGGGTCGCCCTATGGCTACACCTTC
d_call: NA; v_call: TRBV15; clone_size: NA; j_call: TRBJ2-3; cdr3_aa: CATSRGAQLDTQYF; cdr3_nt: TGTGCCACCAGCAGAGGGGCGCAGTTAGATACGCAGTATTTT
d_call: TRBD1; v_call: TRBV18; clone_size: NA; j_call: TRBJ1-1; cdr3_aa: CASFPDREGSPEAFF; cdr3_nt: TGTGCCAGCTTCCCGGACAGGGAAGGGTCTCCTGAAGCTTTCTTT
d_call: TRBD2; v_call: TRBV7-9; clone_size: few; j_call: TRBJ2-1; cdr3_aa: CASSPGTSGGDEQFF; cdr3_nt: TGTGCCAGCAGCCCAGGGACTTCGGGAGGCGATGAGCAGTTCTTC
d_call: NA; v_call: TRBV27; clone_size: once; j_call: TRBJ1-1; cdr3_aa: CASSLTRQAPTNTEAFF; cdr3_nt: TGTGCCAGCAGTTTAACCCGGCAGGCCCCTACGAACACTGAAGCTTTCTTT
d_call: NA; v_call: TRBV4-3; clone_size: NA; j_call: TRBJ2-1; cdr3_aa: CASSQEGWNEQFF; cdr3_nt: TGCGCCAGCAGCCAAGAAGGGTGGAATGAGCAGTTCTTC
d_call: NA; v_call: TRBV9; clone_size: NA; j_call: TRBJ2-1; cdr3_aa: CASSVKLSIEQFF; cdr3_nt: TGTGCCAGCAGCGTAAAGCTGTCGATTGAGCAGTTCTTC
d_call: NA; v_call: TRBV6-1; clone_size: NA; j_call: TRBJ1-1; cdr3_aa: CASRRGQNWNTEAFF; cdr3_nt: TGTGCCAGCAGGCGTGGACAGAACTGGAACACTGAAGCTTTCTTT
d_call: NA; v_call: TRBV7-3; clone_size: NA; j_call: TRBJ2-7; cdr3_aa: CASSFRTDYEQYF; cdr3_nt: TGTGCCAGCAGCTTCCGGACAGATTACGAGCAGTACTTC
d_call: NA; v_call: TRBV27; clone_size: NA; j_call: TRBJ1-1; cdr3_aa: CASSIQGIGNTEAFF; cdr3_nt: TGTGCCAGCAGTATCCAGGGGATCGGGAACACTGAAGCTTTCTTT
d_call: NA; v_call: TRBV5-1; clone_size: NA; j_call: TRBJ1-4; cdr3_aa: CASSPYSEGKEEKLFF; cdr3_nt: TGCGCCAGCAGCCCCTACTCGGAGGGGAAGGAAGAAAAACTGTTTTTT
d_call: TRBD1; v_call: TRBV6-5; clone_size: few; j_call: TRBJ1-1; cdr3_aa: CASSYGPTGRNTEAFF; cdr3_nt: TGTGCCAGCAGTTACGGCCCGACAGGGAGGAACACTGAAGCTTTCTTT
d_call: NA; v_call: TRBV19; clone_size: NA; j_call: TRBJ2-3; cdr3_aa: CASSKPSTDTQYF; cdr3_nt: TGTGCCAGTAGTAAGCCTAGCACAGATACGCAGTATTTT
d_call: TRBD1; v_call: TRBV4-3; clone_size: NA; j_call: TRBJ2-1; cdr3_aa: CASSAGQGANEQFF; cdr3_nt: TGCGCCAGCAGCGCCGGACAGGGGGCAAATGAGCAGTTCTTC
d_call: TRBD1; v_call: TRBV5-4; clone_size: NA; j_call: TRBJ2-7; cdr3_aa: CASSSGTGYEQYF; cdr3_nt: TGTGCCAGCAGCTCCGGGACAGGCTACGAGCAGTACTTC
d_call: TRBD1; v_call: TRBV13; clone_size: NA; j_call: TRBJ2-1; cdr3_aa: CASSLRQGINEQFF; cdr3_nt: TGTGCCAGCAGCTTACGACAGGGTATTAATGAGCAGTTCTTC
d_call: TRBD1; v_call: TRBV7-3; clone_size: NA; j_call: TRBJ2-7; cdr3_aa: CASSLVAQGQSYEQYF; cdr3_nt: TGTGCCAGCAGCTTAGTTGCACAGGGGCAGTCCTACGAGCAGTACTTC
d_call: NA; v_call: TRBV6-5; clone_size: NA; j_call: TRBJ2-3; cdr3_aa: CASSYGQYTDTQYF; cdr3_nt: TGTGCCAGCAGTTACGGGCAGTACACAGATACGCAGTATTTT
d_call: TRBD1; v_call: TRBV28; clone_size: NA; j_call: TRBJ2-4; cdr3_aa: CASSRQGIFEKVAKNIQYF; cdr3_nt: TGTGCCAGCAGTAGACAGGGGATCTTTGAGAAGGTAGCCAAAAACATTCAGTACTTC
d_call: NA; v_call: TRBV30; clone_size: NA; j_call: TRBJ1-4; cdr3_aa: CAWTHLGGTNEKLFF; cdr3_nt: TGTGCCTGGACCCACTTAGGGGGAACTAATGAAAAACTGTTTTTT
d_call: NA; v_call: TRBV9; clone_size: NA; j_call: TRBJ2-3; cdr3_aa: CASSVEALGPSDTQYF; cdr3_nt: TGTGCCAGCAGCGTAGAGGCGTTGGGCCCGTCAGATACGCAGTATTTT